The 18 T cell receptor beta chains presented below share a single source sample, sequenced in a study of blood T cell repertoires in COVID-19. Only in-frame clones appear in the TCRdb table, and some are missing; sequencing was by immunoSEQ multiplex PCR. Here the sample spans over 200,000 clones, about nine tenths being singletons. The sequencing sample was made of peripheral blood. These receptors originate from a middle-aged man who had recovered from COVID-19.

This chain connects TRBV7-2 to TRBJ2-4, with D possibly being TRBD2 (6 bases). CDR3 size: 15 residues. Trimming shortened V by 1 base and J by 10 bases, and 17 bases separated the two germline ends. CDR1 and CDR2 (germline): SGHTA, FQGNSA. The CDR3, as DNA: TGTGCCAGCAGCTTAGAGGCGACTAGATCTTTTATTCAGTACTTC. Translation: CASSLEATRSFIQYF.

The V gene is TRBV2, the J gene TRBJ2-7; 13 nucleotides match TRBD2. The V gene's germline CDR1 is SNHLY and CDR2 FYNNEI. The CDR3 extends over 17 amino acids. The junction had 10 bases not matched to a gene; V was cut back by 2 bases and J by 6 bases. The CDR3 loop reads CASSEPTGLAGESEQYF. The CDR3 DNA reads TGTGCCAGCAGTGAACCGACCGGACTAGCGGGAGAATCCGAGCAGTACTTC. Complete variable domain (other parts from reference TRBV2 and TRBJ2-7): EPEVTQTPSHQVTQMGQEVILRCVPISNHLYFYWYRQILGQKVEFLVSFYNNEISEKSEIFDDQFSVERPDGSNFTLKIRSTKLEDSAMYFCASSEPTGLAGESEQYFGPGTRLTVT.

The gene calls are TRBV6-5 and TRBJ2-3, with D uncertain. The CDR3 length is 13 residues. Deletions cut 7 bases from V and 3 bases from J, with 11 bases between. Germline CDR1 and CDR2: MNHEY and SVGAGI. The DNA for the CDR3 is TGTGCCAGCATTCTACCGGGTACAGATACGCAGTATTTT. This translates into CASILPGTDTQYF.

As for this clone: The junction does not match germline at one end; this may be a read error. The same CDR3 is also encoded by other DNA sequences in this sample. This rearrangement joins TRBV7-2 to TRBJ2-1, with D hard to call. Germline V gene sequence: CDR1 SGHTA, CDR2 FQGNSA. The CDR3 is 18 residues long. Written as DNA, the CDR3 is TGTGCCAGCAGCTTAGCGCCCCAGGCACTGAGCTCCTACAATGAACAGTTCTTC. It codes for CASSLAPQALSSYNEQFF.

The table lists this clone with many counts. This sequence joins TRBV19 and TRBJ2-7; 13 bases match TRBD2. The length of the CDR3 is 16 residues. Germline CDR1 and CDR2: LNHDA and SQIVND (reference sequence). J lost 3 bases, V lost 5 bases, and 7 bases had no gene match. The CDR3 DNA reads as TGTGCCAGTAGTCGCCTAACTAGCGGGAGGGGCTACGAGCAGTACTTC. Translated, it gives CASSRLTSGRGYEQYF.

This rearrangement joins TRBV5-1 to TRBJ2-1, with TRBD2 matching 13 bases. The CDR3 spans 19 residues. V gave up 4 bases and J gave up 8 bases; unmatched junction bases: 18. Germline CDR1 SGHRS, CDR2 YFSETQ. CDR3 bases: TGCGCCAGCAGCCGACCACTCGGACTAGCGGGGGAGCCTTACGATGAGCAGTTCTTC. Protein sequence: CASSRPLGLAGEPYDEQFF.

This clone was observed a single time. The rearrangement uses TRBV18 and TRBJ2-3, with TRBD1 matching 10 bases. Germline lookup yields CDR1 KGHSH and CDR2 LQKENI. CDR3 length equals 15 residues. With V trimmed by 4 bases and J by 4 bases, 5 bases remained unmatched. This chain's CDR3 is CASSLRQGASDTQYF. Written as DNA, the CDR3 is TGTGCCAGCTCACTTCGACAGGGGGCTTCAGATACGCAGTATTTT. Full variable domain (outside the CDR3, taken from reference TRBV18 and TRBJ2-3): NAGVMQNPRHLVRRRGQEARLRCSPMKGHSHVYWYRQLPEEGLKFMVYLQKENIIDESGMPKERFSAEFPKEGPSILRIQQVVRGDSAAYFCASSLRQGASDTQYFGPGTRLTVL.

V and J are TRBV3-1 (or the pseudogene TRBV3-2) and TRBJ2-1, with D possibly TRBD1 on 5 matching bases. CDR1 LGHDT and CDR2 YNNKEL come from the germline V gene (reference sequence). The V gene lost 1 base and the J gene lost 4 bases, with 14 bases spanning the gap. The CDR3 is made up of 16 amino acids. The CDR3 region is CASSQGPGQRYNEQFF. As DNA, the CDR3 is TGTGCCAGCAGCCAAGGGCCAGGGCAGAGATACAATGAGCAGTTCTTC.

V usage is TRBV7-8 and J usage is TRBJ2-5; 8 positions agree with TRBD1. The CDR3 contains 15 residues. Germline-derived CDR1 and CDR2 are SGHVS and FQNEAQ. V lost 2 bases, J lost 5 bases, and 7 bases stayed unmatched. CDR3 loop: CASSLQQGVWETQYF. The CDR3 region has the DNA TGTGCCAGCAGCTTACAACAGGGGGTTTGGGAGACCCAGTACTTC.

This chain uses TRBV29-1 with TRBJ2-7; maybe TRBD2 (6 bases). Germline V gene lookup returns CDR1 SQVTM and CDR2 ANQGSEA. V lost 6 bases and J lost 0, with 9 bases in between. The CDR3 runs 12 residues. The CDR3 DNA reads TGCAGCGTGATGGGACTCTCCTACGAGCAGTACTTC. It yields the protein CSVMGLSYEQYF.

The CDR3 nucleotides are TGCGCCAGCAGTGATCAGGGGGACAATGAGCAGTTCTTC. It translates to CASSDQGDNEQFF. This chain connects TRBV10-1 to TRBJ2-1; TRBD1 agrees at 7 bases. Per germline, CDR1 WNHNN and CDR2 SYGVQD (reference sequence). This CDR3 region has 13 residues. V lost 3 bases, J lost 5 bases, and 1 base stayed unmatched.

This chain joins TRBV18 and TRBJ2-5, with TRBD2 identical over 9 bases. The CDR3 sequence is 17 residues long. CDR1 and CDR2 from the germline V gene are KGHSH and LQKENI. Losses at the gene ends were 4 bases for V and 7 bases for J; bases not matched to a gene: 16. CDR3 bases: TGTGCCAGCTCACGGGAACTAGCGGGTCGAGGTAGTGGGACCCAGTACTTC. It encodes CASSRELAGRGSGTQYF.

V and J are TRBV6-2 or TRBV6-3 and TRBJ2-7; TRBD2 aligns across 7 bases. Germline trimming cut 2 bases from V and 0 bases from J; bases unmatched to any gene: 7. This CDR3 has 16 amino acids. CDR1 is MNHEY and CDR2 is SVGEGT in the germline V gene. The CDR3 nucleotides are TGTGCCAGCAGTTACGAGCTAGCGGCAAACTCCTACGAGCAGTACTTC. Protein: CASSYELAANSYEQYF.

V usage is TRBV3-1 (or the pseudogene TRBV3-2) and J usage is TRBJ1-1, with D uncertain. The CDR3 runs 14 residues. Germline V gives CDR1 LGHDT, CDR2 YNNKEL (reference sequence). V lost 3 bases to trimming and J lost 2 bases, with 10 bases between them. The CDR3 DNA is TGTGCCAGCAGCCATCCGCACAGAAACACTGAAGCTTTCTTT. This sequence encodes CASSHPHRNTEAFF.

This clone has just one count. The rearrangement links TRBV29-1 to TRBJ1-5; 10 nucleotides match TRBD1. J was trimmed by 2 bases and V by 6 bases; bases with no gene match: 4. The CDR3 loop spans 14 amino acids. Germline loops: CDR1 SQVTM, CDR2 ANQGSEA. CDR3 in DNA: TGCAGCGTCGGACAGGGGGTGGGCAATCAGCCCCAGCATTTT. Translation: CSVGQGVGNQPQHF.

J is TRBJ1-5 and V is TRBV6-1; D not certain. Germline CDR1 and CDR2: MNHNS and SASEGT. V gave up 2 bases and J gave up 0 bases, with 5 bases separating them. CDR3 length equals 14 residues. In DNA, the CDR3 is TGTGCCAGCAGTGAACTTAATAGCAATCAGCCCCAGCATTTT. It translates to CASSELNSNQPQHF.

This clone was seen a handful of times. This rearrangement joins TRBV7-9 to TRBJ1-2; 7 nucleotides match TRBD1. With 2 bases clipped from V and 1 base from J, the junction kept 7 bases outside the gene matches. Germline V gene lookup returns CDR1 SEHNR and CDR2 FQNEAQ (reference sequence). The CDR3 has 16 residues. This chain's CDR3 is CASSLTGTANNYGYTF. CDR3 bases: TGTGCCAGCAGCTTAACCGGGACAGCCAATAACTATGGCTACACCTTC.

The chain is built from TRBV4-3 and TRBJ2-1, with 11 bases that match TRBD2. Germline assignment: CDR1 LGHNA and CDR2 YSLEER. The CDR3 runs to 18 residues. V trimming: 0 bases; J trimming: 6 bases; junction bases outside the gene matches: 10. The DNA for the CDR3 is TGCGCCAGCAGCCAAGATAGTCTAGCGGGGGGCCGCACCAATGAGCAGTTCTTC. This translates into CASSQDSLAGGRTNEQFF.